The subject of this entry is one TCR beta chain. The CDR3 runs 14 residues. Germline assignment: CDR1 PRHDT and CDR2 FYEKMQ (reference sequence). Trimming took 5 bases from V and 6 from J, leaving 16 bases between them. The data belong to a study of PD-L1 blockade in urothelial cancer. The time point denotes: pretreatment peripheral blood. The repertoire was sequenced with immunoSEQ multiplex PCR; TCRdb's copy has only in-frame clones and lacks some. The sample comprises around 79,000 clones, about 82% of which are singletons, and about 6.2% rests with the top ten. The source is a man between 35 and 55 years old with urothelial cancer. This rearrangement joins TRBV13 to TRBJ1-2, with D hard to call. This specimen was PBMCs, taken around atezolizumab (anti-PD-L1) treatment. The CDR3 bases are TGTGCCAGCAGCCCCTATCTGTCCGTTGATGGCTACACCTTC. This codes for CASSPYLSVDGYTF.